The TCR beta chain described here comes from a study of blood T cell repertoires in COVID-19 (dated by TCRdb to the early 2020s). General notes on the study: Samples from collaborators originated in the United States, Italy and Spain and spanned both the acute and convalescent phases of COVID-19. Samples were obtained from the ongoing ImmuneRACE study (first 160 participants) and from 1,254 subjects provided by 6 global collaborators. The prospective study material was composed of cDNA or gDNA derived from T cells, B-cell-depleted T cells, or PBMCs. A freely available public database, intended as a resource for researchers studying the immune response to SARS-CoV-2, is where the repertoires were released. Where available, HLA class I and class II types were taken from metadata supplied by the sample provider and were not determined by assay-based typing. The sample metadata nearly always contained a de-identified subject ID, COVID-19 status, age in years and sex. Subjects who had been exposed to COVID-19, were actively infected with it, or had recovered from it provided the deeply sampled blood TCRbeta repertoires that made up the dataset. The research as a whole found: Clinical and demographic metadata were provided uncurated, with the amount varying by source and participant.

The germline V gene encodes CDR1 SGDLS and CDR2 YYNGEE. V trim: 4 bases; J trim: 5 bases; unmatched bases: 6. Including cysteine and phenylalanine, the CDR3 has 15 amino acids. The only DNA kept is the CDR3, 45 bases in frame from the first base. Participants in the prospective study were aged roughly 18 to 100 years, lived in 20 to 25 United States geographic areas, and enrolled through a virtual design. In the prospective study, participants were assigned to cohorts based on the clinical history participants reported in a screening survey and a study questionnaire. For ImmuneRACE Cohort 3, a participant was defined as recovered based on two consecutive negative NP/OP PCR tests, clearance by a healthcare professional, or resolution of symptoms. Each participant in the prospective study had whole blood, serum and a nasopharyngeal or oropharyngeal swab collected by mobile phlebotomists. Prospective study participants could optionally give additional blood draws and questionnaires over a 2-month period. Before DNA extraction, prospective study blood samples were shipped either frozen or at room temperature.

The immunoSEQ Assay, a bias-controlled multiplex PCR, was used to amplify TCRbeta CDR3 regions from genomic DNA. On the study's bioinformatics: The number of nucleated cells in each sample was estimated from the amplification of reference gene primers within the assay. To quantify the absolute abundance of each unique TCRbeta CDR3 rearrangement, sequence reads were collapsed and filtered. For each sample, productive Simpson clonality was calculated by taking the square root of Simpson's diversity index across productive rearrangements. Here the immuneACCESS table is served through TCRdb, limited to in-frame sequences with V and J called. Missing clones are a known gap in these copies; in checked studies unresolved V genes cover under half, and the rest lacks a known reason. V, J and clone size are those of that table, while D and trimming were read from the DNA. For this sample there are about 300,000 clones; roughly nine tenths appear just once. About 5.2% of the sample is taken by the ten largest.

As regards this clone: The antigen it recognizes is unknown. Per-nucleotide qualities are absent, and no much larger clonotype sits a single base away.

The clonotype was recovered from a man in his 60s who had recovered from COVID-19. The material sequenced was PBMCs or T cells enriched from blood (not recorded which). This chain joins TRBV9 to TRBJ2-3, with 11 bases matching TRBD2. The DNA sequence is TGTGCCAGCAGCCCCCTTGGGACTAGCGGAGATACGCAGTATTTT. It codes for CASSPLGTSGDTQYF.